This TCR beta chain was profiled in a study of shared clonotypes between healthy human individuals. In germline, CDR1 is MDHEN, CDR2 SYDVKM. The CDR3 is made up of 13 amino acids. V shed 5 bases, J shed 11 bases, and the junction held 8 bases outside the gene matches. None of the donors, who were healthy HIV-negative adults, had recently had acute infections or vaccinations. There were only Caucasian adults among the donors, and all lived in Nashville, Tennessee. It was at deep level that the assay was run. What was sequenced on ten immunoSEQ deep assay plates was unsorted PBMC DNA. Profiling relied on immunoSEQ multiplex PCR, and the TCRdb table lists in-frame clones only, not all of them. The sample lists about half a million clones; about four fifths were seen once.

This receptor was taken from a woman aged 40 to 50 in good health. Some clones in this sample may be carry-over from other donors' samples. Input material: PBMCs. The gene calls are TRBV28 and TRBJ1-2; TRBD1 matches at 10 bases. The CDR3 nucleotides read TGTGCCAGCAGTGGCGACAGGGGGCGAAAATACACCTTC. Protein product: CASSGDRGRKYTF.